The entry that follows covers one TCR beta chain sequence. This specimen comes from a study of blood T cell repertoires in COVID-19. Overall study: Nucleic acid was either cDNA or gDNA, and it came from T cells, B-cell-depleted T cells, or PBMCs.

As handled by the study authors: How many nucleated cells were present was estimated from reference gene primer amplification. TCRdb keeps only in-frame clones here, not all; method: immunoSEQ multiplex PCR. The DNA was the basis for D and trimming; V, J and clone size are from that table. The sample consists of fewer than 150,000 clones, approximately 84% of them appearing once. Trimming took off 4 bases at V and 12 bases at J, with 19 bases between the two ends. Germline CDR1 is LNHDA and CDR2 is SQIVND (reference sequence). There are 14 residues in the CDR3. Specimen: peripheral blood. This sequence joins TRBV19 and TRBJ2-1; TRBD2 is a possible D gene (6 bases). This receptor was identified in a woman aged 80 or older in a cohort sampled during active or convalescent COVID-19. CDR3 in DNA: TGTGCCAGTAGTAATCTTGGCCTTCACGGGGGGCAGTTCTTC. This codes for CASSNLGLHGGQFF.